This TCR beta chain came from a study of regulatory T cells in long-lasting Graves disease. The study, taken as a whole, reports: It was in persistent disease that TRBV28, TRBJ1-2 and TRBJ2-5 were favored. New patients shared around 980 public clonotypes, and persistent patients shared more, with a few thousand.

Arm-PCR with iRepertoire HTBI primers amplified the CDR3 regions for these TCR beta libraries. One entry per CDR3 protein results from TCRdb running MiXCR on the multiplex PCR reads. The sample has 350,000 to 450,000 distinct CDR3 sequences, approximately 10% seen once. Losses at the gene ends were 2 bases for V and 8 bases for J; bases not matched to a gene: 5. The CDR3 is 15 residues long. Time point of the sample: newly diagnosed GD, antithyroid drugs for less than 3 months. The TCR library was made from RNA extracted from PBMCs. This clonotype was recorded at least ten times. Its target is not known. These data also featured in a second study, about T cells in Graves' hyperthyroidism and ophthalmopathy.

The receptor's source is a woman between 18 and 30 years old with Graves disease. The chain combines TRBV12-3 or TRBV12-4 with TRBJ1-4; 10 bases match TRBD1. Material: peripheral blood mononuclear cells (PBMCs), obtained at new diagnosis, from a patient treated with antithyroid drugs. CDR3 protein: CASSLPGQGKEKLFF. The CDR3, as DNA: TGTGCCAGCAGTTTACCGGGACAGGGGAAGGAAAAACTGTTTTTT.